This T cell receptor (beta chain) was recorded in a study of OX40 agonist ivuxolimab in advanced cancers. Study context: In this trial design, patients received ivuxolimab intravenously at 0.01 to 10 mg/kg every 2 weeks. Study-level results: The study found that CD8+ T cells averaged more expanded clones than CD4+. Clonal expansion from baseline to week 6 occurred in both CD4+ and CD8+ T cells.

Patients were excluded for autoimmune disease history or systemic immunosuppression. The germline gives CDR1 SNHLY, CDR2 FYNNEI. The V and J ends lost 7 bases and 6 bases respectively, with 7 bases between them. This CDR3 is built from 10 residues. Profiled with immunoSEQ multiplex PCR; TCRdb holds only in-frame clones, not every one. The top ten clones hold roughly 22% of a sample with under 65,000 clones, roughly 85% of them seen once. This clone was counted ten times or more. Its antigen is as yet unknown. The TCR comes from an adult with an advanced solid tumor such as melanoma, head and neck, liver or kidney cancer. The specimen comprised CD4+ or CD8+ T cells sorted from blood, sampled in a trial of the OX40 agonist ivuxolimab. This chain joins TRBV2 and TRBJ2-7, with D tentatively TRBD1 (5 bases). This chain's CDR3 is CASKGAEQYV. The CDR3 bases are TGTGCCAGCAAAGGGGCCGAGCAGTACGTC.